This T cell receptor beta chain is from a study of blood T cell repertoires in COVID-19. Study information: The analysed material was cDNA or gDNA that came from T cells, B-cell-depleted T cells, or PBMCs.

Authors' methods: Estimation of nucleated cell counts relied on the amplification of reference gene primers. Sequencing used immunoSEQ multiplex PCR; TCRdb keeps in-frame clones, though not all of them. That table is the source of V, J and clone size, and D and trimming were worked out from the DNA. The repertoire consists of some 190,000 clones, with 80% occurring once and the leading ten covering around 6.9%. This CDR3 contains 14 residues. Germline assignment: CDR1 MNHEY and CDR2 SVGAGI. V lost 2 bases and J lost 10, with 12 bases in between. This clone was counted a few times. Sample: peripheral blood. The rearrangement links TRBV6-5 to TRBJ1-6; possible D gene TRBD1, 5 bases. The receptor was derived from a man in his 60s with acute or convalescent COVID-19. The CDR3 sequence is CASSYVRDESPLHF. DNA for the CDR3: TGTGCCAGCAGTTACGTCAGGGATGAATCACCCCTCCACTTT.